This T cell receptor (beta chain) is drawn from a study of blood T cells in healthy people across ages. This clonotype appeared many times. Together with a sample-barcoded 5' primer, a J-beta primer mix was included in a second PCR lasting about 7 to 11 cycles. Researchers report that a template-switch adaptor with 12 random nucleotides tagged each cDNA molecule. A single record per CDR3 protein comes from TCRdb applying MiXCR to the 5' RACE reads. The sample comprises 590,000 or so distinct CDR3 sequences, 25% to 30% of which are singletons, and 15% to 17% rests with the top ten. Every participating donor contributed 7.5 to 10 milliliters of peripheral blood through a draw. Input material: blood. This TCR came from an elderly woman in good health.

CDR3 bases: TGTGCCAGCAGCCCTAATCCGGGCCCTTGGGGCTACACCTTC. Protein sequence: CASSPNPGPWGYTF. The gene calls are TRBV7-2 and TRBJ1-2; D unresolved. This CDR3 is 14 amino acids long. Looked up from germline, CDR1 is SGHTA and CDR2 is FQGNSA. Deletions cut 5 bases from V and 8 bases from J, with 18 bases between. The full variable domain, with the rest looked up from reference TRBV7-2 and TRBJ1-2, is GAGVSQSPSNKVTEKGKDVELRCDPISGHTALYWYRQSLGQGLEFLIYFQGNSAPDKSGLPSDRFSAERTGGSVSTLTIQRTQQEDSAVYLCASSPNPGPWGYTFGSGTRLTVV.